This record covers a single T cell receptor (beta chain). Its antigen has not been determined. One base away there is no much larger clone; base qualities are not given. Taken from the germline V gene, the CDR1 and CDR2 loops are KGHSH and LQKENI. From the cysteine up to the phenylalanine, the CDR3 has a length of 14 residues. The retained sequence is limited to the CDR3, 42 bases, with the frame set at the first base. Deletion took 5 bases off V and 4 bases off J, with a span of 14 bases between the germline ends. Participants in the prospective study were enrolled through a virtual design, were aged roughly 18 to 100 years, and lived in roughly 26 United States geographic areas. In the prospective study, cohorts were assigned on the basis of participant-reported clinical history obtained from a screening survey and a study questionnaire. ImmuneRACE Cohort 3 recovered participants were defined by two consecutive negative NP/OP PCR tests, healthcare professional clearance, or symptom resolution. Mobile phlebotomists in the prospective study collected whole blood, serum and a nasopharyngeal or oropharyngeal swab from every participant. Additional blood draws and questionnaires over an approximately 2-month period could optionally be provided by prospective study participants. Before DNA extraction, prospective study blood samples were shipped either frozen or at room temperature.

The data belong to a study of blood T cell repertoires in COVID-19 (dated by TCRdb to about 2020). For context, the study as a whole: Collaborator samples came from the United States, Italy and Spain and covered acute and convalescent phases of COVID-19. Samples were obtained from the ongoing ImmuneRACE study (first 160 participants) and from about 1,300 subjects provided by 6 global collaborators. The material from the prospective study consisted of cDNA or gDNA derived from T cells, B-cell-depleted T cells, or PBMCs. The repertoires were released in a freely available public database intended as a resource for research on the immune response to SARS-CoV-2. Where available, HLA class I and class II types were obtained from metadata supplied by the sample provider rather than from assay-based typing. A de-identified subject ID, COVID-19 status, age in years and sex were almost always included in the sample metadata. The dataset comprised deeply sampled blood TCRbeta repertoires from subjects exposed to, actively infected with, or recovered from COVID-19. The paper's findings and limits, for the study overall: The amount of clinical and demographic metadata varied by source and participant and was provided uncurated.

TCRbeta CDR3 regions were amplified from genomic DNA using the immunoSEQ Assay, a bias-controlled multiplex PCR. Per the authors' processing: The number of nucleated cells in each sample was estimated from the amplification of reference gene primers within the assay. Sequence reads were collapsed and filtered to measure the absolute abundance of every unique TCRbeta CDR3 rearrangement. Productive Simpson clonality was computed per sample as the square root of Simpson's diversity index over productive rearrangements. Sourced from immuneACCESS, this table was stored by TCRdb with only in-frame sequences that have V and J called. A share of the clones is absent; for the studies checked, an unresolved V gene accounts for under half, and the remainder has no known explanation. V, J and clone size derive from that table, while D and trimming were established from the DNA sequence. Across this sample there are approximately 330,000 clones, with roughly nine tenths seen only once. The ten largest clones take up roughly a tenth of the sample.

The sequenced sample consisted of PBMCs or T cells enriched from blood (not recorded which). Recombination connected TRBV18 to TRBJ1-1, and perhaps TRBD1 as D gene, on 5 matching bases. This clonotype was obtained from a woman in her twenties or thirties who had recovered from COVID-19. Here the CDR3 is given as CASSKEGRTTEAFF. The bases read TGTGCCAGCTCAAAGGAGGGGCGGACCACTGAAGCTTTCTTT.